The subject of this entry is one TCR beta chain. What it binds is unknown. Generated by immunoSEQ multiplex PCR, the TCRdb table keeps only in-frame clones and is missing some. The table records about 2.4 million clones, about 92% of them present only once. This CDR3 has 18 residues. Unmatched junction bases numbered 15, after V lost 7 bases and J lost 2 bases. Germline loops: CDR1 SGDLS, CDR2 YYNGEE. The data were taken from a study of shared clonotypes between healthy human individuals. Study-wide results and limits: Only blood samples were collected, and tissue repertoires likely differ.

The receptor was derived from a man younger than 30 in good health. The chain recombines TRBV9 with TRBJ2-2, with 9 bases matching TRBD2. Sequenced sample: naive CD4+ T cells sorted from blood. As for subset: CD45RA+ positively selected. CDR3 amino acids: CASSRAASGTLNTGELFF. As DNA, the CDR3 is TGTGCCAGCTCCCGGGCGGCTAGCGGGACCTTAAACACCGGGGAGCTGTTTTTT.